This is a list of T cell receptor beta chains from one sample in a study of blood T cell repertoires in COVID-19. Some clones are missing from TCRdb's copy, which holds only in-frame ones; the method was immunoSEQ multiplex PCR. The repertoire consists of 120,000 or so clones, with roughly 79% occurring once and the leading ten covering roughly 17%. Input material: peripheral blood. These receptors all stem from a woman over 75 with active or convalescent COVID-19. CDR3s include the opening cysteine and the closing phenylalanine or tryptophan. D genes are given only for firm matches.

CDR3: CASSLGTGGTYEQYF
J: TRBJ2-7
D: TRBD1
V: TRBV4-1

CDR3: CASSSAATQGAGGELFF
J: TRBJ2-2
D: TRBD1
V: TRBV5-5

CDR3: CASSQTTSNQPQHF
J: TRBJ1-5
D: -
V: TRBV2

CDR3: CASRTMDRTYGELFF
J: TRBJ2-2
D: -
V: TRBV19

CDR3: CASSSERTGQETQYF
J: TRBJ2-5
D: TRBD1
V: TRBV2

CDR3: CASRDDRNSGNTIYF
J: TRBJ1-3
D: -
V: TRBV25-1

CDR3: CASSRVGGNTEAFF
J: TRBJ1-1
D: -
V: TRBV6-5

CDR3: CASSLGTLSYNEQFF
J: TRBJ2-1
D: -
V: TRBV7-2

CDR3: CASSLVGRNTEAFF
J: TRBJ1-1
D: -
V: TRBV5-1

CDR3: CASSLFLGQGTDTQYF
J: TRBJ2-3
D: TRBD1
V: TRBV28

CDR3: CASNDGYGTSGRREQYF
J: TRBJ2-7
D: TRBD2
V: TRBV2

CDR3: CASSKDPRDTNQPQHF
J: TRBJ1-5
D: -
V: TRBV19

CDR3: CASSSGHSDEQFF
J: TRBJ2-1
D: -
V: TRBV5-1

CDR3: CASSSTSGRRFF
J: TRBJ2-1
D: TRBD2
V: TRBV6-2/TRBV6-3

CDR3: CASSLGQNQPQHF
J: TRBJ1-5
D: TRBD1
V: TRBV3-1/TRBV3-2

CDR3: CASRNRGTNEKLFF
J: TRBJ1-4
D: TRBD1
V: TRBV5-1

CDR3: CASSPLAGGRTGELFF
J: TRBJ2-2
D: TRBD2
V: TRBV7-9

CDR3: CATSGGGDYGYTF
J: TRBJ1-2
D: -
V: TRBV24-1

CDR3: CASSSGQGTDTQYF
J: TRBJ2-3
D: TRBD1
V: TRBV5-1

CDR3: CASRSGQGGTDTQYF
J: TRBJ2-3
D: TRBD1
V: TRBV5-1

CDR3: CAIRAWDRLSGELFF
J: TRBJ2-2
D: TRBD1
V: TRBV10-3

CDR3: CASSLGTGGRTEAFF
J: TRBJ1-1
D: TRBD1
V: TRBV11-2

CDR3: CASSTSGGMLNQPQHF
J: TRBJ1-5
D: -
V: TRBV28

CDR3: CASRKTHLDTYEQYF
J: TRBJ2-7
D: -
V: TRBV11-1

CDR3: CASSRDSYTEAFF
J: TRBJ1-1
D: TRBD1
V: TRBV6-5